This TCR beta chain emerged from a study of human T cells and chemical hapten exposure. MiXCR, applied by TCRdb to the RACE reads, yields one record per CDR3 protein. Of 100,000 or so distinct CDR3 sequences in the sample, 34% were seen once. Findings and limits, study-wide: DPC sensitization did not alter TCRs above 1 in 1000 frequency.

Notes on this clonotype: Its antigen remains unidentified.

The CDR3 contains 15 residues. Trimming took 4 bases from V and 4 from J, leaving 15 bases between them. Germline V gene sequence: CDR1 LGHDT, CDR2 YNNKEL (reference sequence). The time point is: patch test 3, about 24 weeks after DPC sensitization. The treatment here: therapeutic diphenylcyclopropenone sensitization with weekly scalp DPC. The rearrangement joins TRBV3-1 to TRBJ2-3; D gene uncertain. The clonotype was recovered from a man in his forties or fifties with alopecia areata. Some clones in this sample may be carry-over from other donors' samples. Specimen: whole blood, collected in connection with sensitization to the hapten diphenylcyclopropenone (DPC). The CDR3 DNA reads TGTGCCAGCAGCCGAGAGCCCAGGAGTGCAGATACGCAGTATTTT. Protein product: CASSREPRSADTQYF.